This passage covers 30 T cell receptor beta chains from one sample sequenced in a study of T cells in Graves' hyperthyroidism and ophthalmopathy. RNA transcripts yielded amplified TCR beta CDR3 regions. With the HTBI primer set, the TCR CDR3 went through a first round of RT-PCR. TCRdb redid the calling of the multiplex PCR reads with MiXCR, one entry per CDR3 protein. This table has some 620,000 distinct CDR3 sequences, about a sixth appearing once. Input material: blood. The receptors stem from a woman in her 30s with Graves' hyperthyroidism.

In its sample, this clonotype was seen many times. The chain couples TRBV7-2 to TRBJ2-1, with 12 bases identical to TRBD2. Germline values: CDR1 SGHTA, CDR2 FQGNSA. CDR3 length equals 16 residues. After removal of 4 bases from V and 9 bases from J, the junction contained 10 bases not matched to a gene. This chain's CDR3 is CASSSRTSGTWSEQFF. CDR3 nucleotides: TGTGCCAGCAGCTCTAGGACTAGCGGGACTTGGAGTGAGCAGTTCTTC.

This clonotype was counted many times. The chain joins TRBV12-3 or TRBV12-4 to TRBJ1-1; weak D call: TRBD1 (5 bases). Trimming pared 6 bases from V and 1 base from J, leaving 18 bases between. The CDR3 covers 16 residues. The CDR3 is CASRPPLGDGNTEAFF. The DNA of the CDR3 is TGTGCCAGCAGACCCCCGCTCGGGGACGGGAACACTGAAGCTTTCTTT.

In this sample, this clonotype turned up a few times. The rearrangement uses TRBV6-1 and TRBJ1-5; D not certain. V was trimmed by 3 bases and J by 8 bases, leaving 14 bases between them. CDR1 and CDR2 (germline): MNHNS, SASEGT. This CDR3 is built from 14 residues. CDR3 loop: CASSDRLLVKPQHF. CDR3 nucleotides: TGTGCCAGCAGTGACCGGCTGCTTGTGAAGCCCCAGCATTTT.

With respect to this clonotype: A much more abundant neighbour one base away suggests this may be a read error. As DNA, the CDR3 is TGTGCCTGGAGTGGGCACATAGCGGGAGGGAGCACAGGTACGCAGTATTTT. Protein sequence: CAWSGHIAGGSTGTQYF. The gene calls are TRBV30 and TRBJ2-3, with 11 bases aligning to TRBD2. Germline V CDR1 and CDR2: GTSNPN, SVGIG (reference sequence). This CDR3 has 17 residues.

This clonotype turned up a few times. This sequence joins TRBV27 and TRBJ2-7; possibly TRBD1 for D (6 bases). The CDR3 contains 15 residues. CDR1 and CDR2 (germline): MNHEY, SMNVEV (reference sequence). V was cut by 6 bases and J by 2 bases, with 17 bases left in between. The CDR3 is CASRPGAATTYEQYF. The CDR3 nucleotides are TGTGCCAGCAGGCCAGGGGCCGCAACGACCTACGAGCAGTACTTC.

J is TRBJ2-5 and V is TRBV5-1; D may be TRBD1 or TRBD2 (5 bases each). Deletions cut 2 bases from V and 1 base from J, with 18 bases between. CDR3 length equals 17 residues. Germline loops: CDR1 SGHRS, CDR2 YFSETQ. Here the CDR3 DNA reads TGCGCCAGCAGCTTCCCTGCTGACAGAGGGTCCCAAGAGACCCAGTACTTC. Translation gives CASSFPADRGSQETQYF.

The table lists this clonotype with a few counts. This chain uses TRBV9 with TRBJ1-2, with a possible D match to TRBD1 (5 bases). V was clipped by 7 bases and J by 3 bases, with 10 bases between them. Germline values: CDR1 SGDLS, CDR2 YYNGEE. CDR3 length: 12 amino acids. The CDR3, as DNA: TGTGCCAGCGGGGACCTTTACTATGGCTACACCTTC. Translation gives CASGDLYYGYTF.

This clonotype has at least ten counts. The V call is TRBV28, the J call TRBJ2-7; TRBD1 is a possible D gene (6 bases). Between the trimmed V and J ends, which lost 1 base and 2 bases, there was a span of 15 bases. CDR1 and CDR2 from the germline V gene are MDHEN and SYDVKM. This CDR3 spans 16 amino acids. The CDR3 nucleotides are TGTGCCAGCAGTTTATTAACAGGAGGACAGACCTACGAGCAGTACTTC. Its translation: CASSLLTGGQTYEQYF.

This clonotype was seen a single time. The rearrangement links TRBV12-3 or TRBV12-4 to TRBJ1-4; D is ambiguous. V lost 3 bases to trimming and J lost 8 bases, with 7 bases between them. The CDR3 sequence is 12 residues long. CDR3 DNA sequence: TGTGCCAGCAGTTTGACTGGAGAAAAACTGTTTTTT. Translated: CASSLTGEKLFF.

At least ten counts were recorded for this clonotype. The gene calls are TRBV28 and TRBJ2-7, with TRBD2 matching 8 bases. CDR1 MDHEN and CDR2 SYDVKM come from the germline V gene. This CDR3 spans 15 amino acids. V was clipped by 6 bases and J by 2 bases; unmatched bases: 9. CDR3: CASRGASGRPYEQYF. Written as DNA, the CDR3 is TGTGCCAGCAGGGGGGCTAGCGGGCGCCCCTACGAGCAGTACTTC. The complete variable domain, with remaining parts taken from reference TRBV28 and TRBJ2-7, reads DVKVTQSSRYLVKRTGEKVFLECVQDMDHENMFWYRQDPGLGLRLIYFSYDVKMKEKGDIPEGYSVSREKKERFSLILESASTNQTSMYLCASRGASGRPYEQYFGPGTRLTVT.

In its sample, this clonotype was seen many times. V is TRBV27 and J is TRBJ1-5; a possible D gene is TRBD1 (6 bases). The germline V and J ends were trimmed by 6 bases and 3 bases, with 15 bases remaining between them. The germline CDR1 and CDR2 sequences are MNHEY and SMNVEV (reference sequence). This CDR3 is 15 amino acids long. The chain's CDR3 is CASSVRGDTNQPQHF. The CDR3 DNA reads TGTGCCAGCAGCGTCAGAGGGGACACCAATCAGCCCCAGCATTTT.

This clonotype was detected ten times or more. J is TRBJ1-4 and V is TRBV2; D is ambiguous. V lost 6 bases and J 6 bases, leaving 2 bases between the germline ends. The length of the CDR3 is 10 residues. Germline values: CDR1 SNHLY, CDR2 FYNNEI. CDR3 bases: TGTGCCAGCAGAGATGAAAAACTGTTTTTT. Its translation: CASRDEKLFF. The full variable domain, completed using reference TRBV2 and TRBJ1-4, is EPEVTQTPSHQVTQMGQEVILRCVPISNHLYFYWYRQILGQKVEFLVSFYNNEISEKSEIFDDQFSVERPDGSNFTLKIRSTKLEDSAMYFCASRDEKLFFGSGTQLSVL.

This clonotype showed up many times. The chain recombines TRBV5-5 with TRBJ2-2; D is undetermined. V was cut by 0 bases and J by 1 base, with 7 bases left in between. This CDR3 has 15 amino acids. Germline V lookup: CDR1 SGHKS, CDR2 YYEKEE (reference sequence). This chain's CDR3 is CASSLVGQNTGELFF. The DNA for the CDR3 is TGTGCCAGCAGCTTGGTCGGTCAGAACACCGGGGAGCTGTTTTTT.

This clonotype was seen many times. The V gene is TRBV28, the J gene TRBJ2-5; no clear D gene. The germline CDR1 and CDR2 sequences are MDHEN and SYDVKM. Trimming removed 6 bases from V and 6 bases from J, with 14 bases in between. The CDR3 is 13 residues long. Here the CDR3 reads CASSGSVGKTQYF. As DNA, the CDR3 is TGTGCCAGCAGCGGCTCAGTGGGGAAGACCCAGTACTTC.

In its sample, this clonotype was seen a few times. The chain recombines TRBV10-3 with TRBJ2-1; 11 bases match TRBD2. J gave up 8 bases and V 3 bases, and 12 bases lay outside the gene matches. CDR3 length: 17 amino acids. In germline, CDR1 is ENHRY, CDR2 SYGVKD. CDR3 region: CAISEDLAGGPEDEQFF. The CDR3 nucleotides read TGTGCCATCAGTGAAGACTTAGCGGGAGGGCCGGAGGATGAGCAGTTCTTC.

This clonotype has a handful of counts. The genes are TRBV20-1 and TRBJ2-3; D assignment may be TRBD1 or TRBD2 (6 bases each). The CDR3 contains 15 residues. Trimming stripped 1 base from V and 8 bases from J, with 19 bases between. Germline loops: CDR1 DFQATT, CDR2 SNEGSKA (reference sequence). CDR3 sequence: CSARGGDTGSATQYF. As DNA, the CDR3 is TGCAGTGCTAGAGGGGGGGACACGGGCTCAGCTACGCAGTATTTT.

This clonotype was seen repeatedly, ten times or more. The rearrangement uses TRBV12-3 or TRBV12-4 and TRBJ2-5, with D perhaps TRBD1 or TRBD2 (5 bases each). The V and J ends lost 2 bases and 10 bases respectively, with 26 bases between them. This CDR3 has 17 amino acids. CDR3 residues: CASSLSHGGPTRTYQYF. The CDR3 bases are TGTGCCAGCAGTTTATCCCATGGGGGACCAACTCGAACATACCAGTACTTC.

Notes on this clonotype: A read error may account for a junction end that differs from germline. The CDR3 DNA reads as TGTGTCAGCAGCTTTTCGGCAGATACGCAGTATTTT. Its protein product is CVSSFSADTQYF. The rearrangement joins TRBV11-2 to TRBJ2-3; D uncertain. CDR1 and CDR2 from the germline V gene are SGHAT and FQNNGV. The CDR3 runs to 12 residues.

About this clonotype itself: A read error may be the cause here, since a much bigger clone is one base away. This chain connects TRBV6-1 to TRBJ2-1, with TRBD2 matching over 13 bases. Losses at the gene ends were 2 bases for V and 9 bases for J; bases not matched to a gene: 7. CDR1 is MNHNS, CDR2 SASEGT, per germline. The CDR3 extends over 16 amino acids. The CDR3 DNA sequence: TGTGCCAGCAGTGAACGGCTACTAGCGGGAGGGACTGAGCAGTTCTTC. Its translation is CASSERLLAGGTEQFF.

A word on this clonotype: This could be a read error, since a much larger clone is one nucleotide away. This sequence joins TRBV29-1 and TRBJ2-5; 7 nucleotides align to TRBD1. CDR3 length: 14 amino acids. J lost 1 base, V lost 7 bases, and 9 bases had no gene match. Germline CDR1 and CDR2: SQVTM and ANQGSEA. CDR3: CSAMDRQPQETQYF. DNA of the CDR3: TGCAGCGCGATGGACAGGCAGCCCCAAGAGACCCAGTACTTC. Full variable domain (missing parts from reference TRBV29-1 and TRBJ2-5): SAVISQKPSRDICQRGTSLTIQCQVDSQVTMMFWYRQQPGQSLTLIATANQGSEATYESGFVIDKFPISRPNLTFSTLTVSNMSPEDSSIYLCSAMDRQPQETQYFGPGTRLLVL.

There are many counts of this clonotype. V and J are TRBV27 and TRBJ2-1; 12 nucleotides match TRBD2. The CDR3 contains 16 residues. The ends lost 3 bases at V and 7 bases at J; junction bases unmatched: 7. Germline CDR1 reads MNHEY; CDR2 reads SMNVEV (reference sequence). The CDR3 spells CASSLWTSGNQNEQFF. CDR3 nucleotides: TGTGCCAGCAGTTTGTGGACTAGCGGGAATCAAAATGAGCAGTTCTTC.

The chain uses TRBV30 and TRBJ1-5; D remains unclear. The CDR3 spans 14 residues. V dropped 2 bases and J dropped 2 bases, with 10 bases sitting between them. Germline CDR1 GTSNPN, CDR2 SVGIG (reference sequence). This CDR3 is CAWSSGAGNQPQHF. CDR3 nucleotide sequence: TGTGCCTGGAGTTCAGGAGCGGGCAATCAGCCCCAGCATTTT.

The chain links TRBV28 to TRBJ2-1; D gene ambiguous. The germline CDR1 and CDR2 sequences are MDHEN and SYDVKM. CDR3 length: 14 residues. V gave up 4 bases and J gave up 8 bases, with 15 bases separating them. CDR3 in DNA: TGTGCCAGCAGTTCGGCTCTCCAGGCCCATGAGCAGTTCTTC. This gives the protein CASSSALQAHEQFF.

This clonotype came up a few times. The V gene is TRBV5-6, the J gene TRBJ1-6; D not resolved. This CDR3 region has 15 residues. Looked up from germline, CDR1 is SGHDT and CDR2 is YYEEEE. V gave up 2 bases and J gave up 3 bases, with 9 bases separating them. The DNA of the CDR3 is TGTGCCAGCAGCTTTGATGGGGACTATAATTCACCCCTCCACTTT. Translating gives CASSFDGDYNSPLHF. Together with reference TRBV5-6 and TRBJ1-6, the CDR3 gives the full variable domain: DAGVTQSPTHLIKTRGQQVTLRCSPKSGHDTVSWYQQALGQGPQFIFQYYEEEERQRGNFPDRFSGHQFPNYSSELNVNALLLGDSALYLCASSFDGDYNSPLHFGNGTRLTVT.

This clonotype was detected only a few times. V and J are TRBV6-6 and TRBJ2-1; D perhaps matches TRBD2 (5 bases). This CDR3 contains 18 residues. CDR1 is MNHNY and CDR2 is SVGAGI in the germline V gene (reference sequence). With 0 bases removed from V and 10 bases from J, the gap between germline ends came to 25 bases. CDR3 nucleotide sequence: TGTGCCAGCAGTTACTCGAGGCGGGCGATTCACGCCCCGGCGGAGCAGTTCTTC. Translated, it gives CASSYSRRAIHAPAEQFF.

This sequence joins TRBV19 and TRBJ2-3; D gene uncertain. Germline assignment: CDR1 LNHDA and CDR2 SQIVND (reference sequence). There are 15 residues in the CDR3. The V end was cut by 5 bases, the J end by 0 bases, with 12 bases between. CDR3 in DNA: TGTGCCAGTAGTTGGACCACAGCAAGCACAGATACGCAGTATTTT. Its protein product is CASSWTTASTDTQYF.

The chain combines TRBV18 with TRBJ2-2, with D hard to call. Germline CDR1 KGHSH, CDR2 LQKENI. CDR3 length: 16 residues. The V end was cut by 3 bases, the J end by 2 bases, with 13 bases between. The CDR3 sequence: CASSPRTTLNTGELFF. Here the CDR3 DNA reads TGTGCCAGCTCACCGAGGACCACTCTCAACACCGGGGAGCTGTTTTTT.

This clonotype was counted many times. This chain links TRBV20-1 with TRBJ1-5; perhaps TRBD1 as D (5 bases). CDR3 size: 17 residues. Per germline, CDR1 DFQATT and CDR2 SNEGSKA (reference sequence). Trimming removed 5 bases at V and 1 base at J, with 21 bases between. CDR3 sequence reads: CSAPNLKYWGSNQPQHF. In DNA form, the CDR3 reads TGCAGTGCTCCGAACCTAAAATATTGGGGGAGCAATCAGCCCCAGCATTTT.

The rearrangement links TRBV5-4 to TRBJ1-3; no reliable D call. Between the trimmed V and J ends, which lost 3 bases and 3 bases, there was a span of 7 bases. This CDR3 has 13 amino acids. Germline V gene sequence: CDR1 SGHNT, CDR2 YYREEE (reference sequence). This CDR3 reads CASSWRRGNTIYF. DNA of the CDR3: TGTGCCAGCAGCTGGAGGCGTGGAAACACCATATATTTT.

This clonotype has only a few counts. DNA of the CDR3: TGTGCCAGCCAGGGGGTGGGAGGTTCGACCTACAATGAGCAGTTCTTC. It translates to CASQGVGGSTYNEQFF. This chain links TRBV2 with TRBJ2-1; weak D call: TRBD1 (7 bases). Germline V gene lookup returns CDR1 SNHLY and CDR2 FYNNEI. V lost 8 bases to trimming and J lost 2 bases, with 19 bases between them. The CDR3 contains 16 residues.